This TCR beta chain was observed in a study of cytomegalovirus exposure and HLA in healthy donors. The CDR3 has 15 residues. Germline-derived CDR1 and CDR2 are SGHTA and FQGNSA. The ends lost 2 bases at V and 6 bases at J; junction bases unmatched: 3. This clone was observed once. Its specificity is not known. The study's findings and limits: Altogether, 164 TCR beta chains were recorded as cytomegalovirus-associated.

Both 60 Vbeta primers and 13 Jbeta primers went into the PCR. Clones were sequenced by immunoSEQ multiplex PCR, and TCRdb holds only the in-frame ones, with some missing. The sample holds some 180,000 clones, around 82% seen once. The chain has TRBV7-2 and TRBJ2-1, with TRBD2 identical over 11 bases. Sequenced input: PBMCs. The receptor was derived from a young woman in good health and CMV-seropositive. This CDR3 reads CASSLPSGGFNEQFF. The CDR3 DNA follows: TGTGCCAGCAGCTTACCTAGCGGGGGGTTCAATGAGCAGTTCTTC.